This T cell receptor (beta chain) came from a study of spatial heterogeneity in lung cancer. This clonotype was seen many times. Its specificity is not known. Specified time point: sample taken at primary tumor resection. Sequencing covered unsorted whole RNA taken from tumor, nontumor lung or frozen PBMC. Study-wide findings and caveats: For expanded intratumoral alpha and beta TCRs, counts tracked tumor mutation counts.

TCRdb passed the 5' RACE reads through MiXCR, listing each CDR3 protein once. This table has roughly 20,000 distinct CDR3 sequences, over 2.5% appearing once. CDR3 size: 14 residues. CDR1 MNHEY and CDR2 SVGAGI come from the germline V gene. Trimming took off 0 bases at V and 7 bases at J, with 7 bases between the two ends. V and J are TRBV6-5 and TRBJ1-6; D remains ambiguous. This TCR came from a male donor with early-stage non-small cell lung cancer. Specimen: lung tumor tissue, collected at surgery. The CDR3 region is CASSYSPENSPLHF. The CDR3 nucleotides read TGTGCCAGCAGTTACTCGCCAGAAAATTCACCCCTCCACTTT.